These T cell receptor beta chains were read from a single sample in a study of shared clonotypes between healthy human individuals. Method: immunoSEQ multiplex PCR; TCRdb's copy keeps in-frame clones and lacks some. The sample has more than 450,000 clones; 60% to 85% are singletons. The source material was PBMCs. The source is a woman in her forties in good health. Some clones in this sample may be carry-over from other donors' samples. CDR3s include the opening cysteine and the closing phenylalanine or tryptophan. Each record gives: V gene, D gene, clone size, CDR3 length, J gene, CDR3 DNA, CDR3 protein. D genes are given only for firm matches. Some rows mark clone size as missing; the rest say once, few, many or name a class of expanded clone.

v_gene: TRBV6-1
d_gene: -
abundance: -
len: 14
j_gene: TRBJ2-5
CDR3nt: TGTGCCAGCAGTCGACGGGGGACACAAGAGACCCAGTACTTC
CDR3aa: CASSRRGTQETQYF

v_gene: TRBV7-2
d_gene: -
abundance: -
len: 13
j_gene: TRBJ1-2
CDR3nt: TGTGCCAGCAGCTTACAGCTTTTTGGAGGCTACACCTTC
CDR3aa: CASSLQLFGGYTF

v_gene: TRBV6-1
d_gene: TRBD1
abundance: few
len: 17
j_gene: TRBJ1-1
CDR3nt: TGTGCCAGCAGTGATGTTTTCGGTAGGGGGCTAGGAACTGAAGCTTTCTTT
CDR3aa: CASSDVFGRGLGTEAFF

v_gene: TRBV10-3
d_gene: -
abundance: -
len: 13
j_gene: TRBJ2-1
CDR3nt: TGTGCCATCAGGAAACTAGGGGGCAATGAGCAGTTCTTC
CDR3aa: CAIRKLGGNEQFF

v_gene: TRBV6-4
d_gene: -
abundance: -
len: 16
j_gene: TRBJ2-1
CDR3nt: TGTGCCAGCAGTGACTCGACCGGGGGCATAGGCAATGAGCAGTTCTTC
CDR3aa: CASSDSTGGIGNEQFF

v_gene: TRBV27
d_gene: -
abundance: -
len: 16
j_gene: TRBJ2-5
CDR3nt: TGTGCCAGCAGTTTAACGGTAGCGGAGGGGGGGGAGACCCAGTACTTC
CDR3aa: CASSLTVAEGGETQYF

v_gene: TRBV19
d_gene: -
abundance: -
len: 14
j_gene: TRBJ2-2
CDR3nt: TGTGCCAGTAGTATAGTGGGGGACACCGGGGAGCTGTTTTTT
CDR3aa: CASSIVGDTGELFF

v_gene: TRBV6-5
d_gene: TRBD1
abundance: few
len: 14
j_gene: TRBJ2-1
CDR3nt: TGTGCCAGCAGTCAGGGACAGGGTGTCTATGAGCAGTTCTTC
CDR3aa: CASSQGQGVYEQFF

v_gene: TRBV4-2
d_gene: TRBD1
abundance: -
len: 16
j_gene: TRBJ1-1
CDR3nt: TGTGCCAGCAGCCAGGGGGGACAGGGGGCGAACACTGAAGCTTTCTTT
CDR3aa: CASSQGGQGANTEAFF

v_gene: TRBV7-6
d_gene: -
abundance: -
len: 12
j_gene: TRBJ2-5
CDR3nt: TGTGCCAGCAGCGAGTACCAAGAGACCCAGTACTTC
CDR3aa: CASSEYQETQYF

v_gene: TRBV27
d_gene: TRBD2
abundance: -
len: 17
j_gene: TRBJ2-2
CDR3nt: TGTGCCAGCAGTTTATCACCGGGACTAGCGGCCGCCGGGGAGCTGTTTTTT
CDR3aa: CASSLSPGLAAAGELFF

v_gene: TRBV4-1
d_gene: TRBD1
abundance: -
len: 15
j_gene: TRBJ1-5
CDR3nt: TGCGCCAGCAGCGGGGACAGGGCCTCCTTGGGGGCCCAGCATTTT
CDR3aa: CASSGDRASLGAQHF

v_gene: TRBV27
d_gene: -
abundance: -
len: 15
j_gene: TRBJ1-5
CDR3nt: TGTGCCAGCAGTTCGGGGCAGCAGCCCAATCAGCCCCAGCATTTT
CDR3aa: CASSSGQQPNQPQHF

v_gene: TRBV28
d_gene: -
abundance: -
len: 14
j_gene: TRBJ2-2
CDR3nt: TGTGCCAGCGCCGGGCCCTCGAACACCGGGGAGCTGTTTTTT
CDR3aa: CASAGPSNTGELFF

v_gene: TRBV7-9
d_gene: TRBD2
abundance: -
len: 14
j_gene: TRBJ2-5
CDR3nt: TGTGCCAGCAGGTACAGCGGGAGGGCCGAGACCCAGTACTTC
CDR3aa: CASRYSGRAETQYF

v_gene: TRBV18
d_gene: -
abundance: -
len: 14
j_gene: TRBJ2-5
CDR3nt: TGTGCCAGCTCACCGTCCAACAGCGGAGAGACCCAGTACTTC
CDR3aa: CASSPSNSGETQYF

v_gene: TRBV29-1
d_gene: TRBD2
abundance: once
len: 12
j_gene: TRBJ2-1
CDR3nt: TGCAGCGTTGGGTTAGCGGGAGGGTTCGAGTTCTTC
CDR3aa: CSVGLAGGFEFF

v_gene: TRBV5-1
d_gene: -
abundance: -
len: 15
j_gene: TRBJ2-1
CDR3nt: TGCGCCAGCAGCTTGCTCGGACTAGGGGGAAGTGAGCAGTTCTTC
CDR3aa: CASSLLGLGGSEQFF

v_gene: TRBV6-5
d_gene: TRBD1
abundance: -
len: 14
j_gene: TRBJ1-2
CDR3nt: TGTGCCAGCGGAGTCGGGACAGGACGACCGGGCTACACCTTC
CDR3aa: CASGVGTGRPGYTF

v_gene: TRBV23-1
d_gene: -
abundance: -
len: 15
j_gene: TRBJ2-1
CDR3nt: TGCGCCAGCAGTCCACGGAGGGCGAAATACAATGAGCAGTTCTTC
CDR3aa: CASSPRRAKYNEQFF

v_gene: TRBV7-3
d_gene: TRBD2
abundance: -
len: 16
j_gene: TRBJ2-3
CDR3nt: TGTGCCAGCAGCCCCGGGACTAGCGGGAGGACAGATACGCAGTATTTT
CDR3aa: CASSPGTSGRTDTQYF

v_gene: TRBV7-3
d_gene: -
abundance: -
len: 15
j_gene: TRBJ2-1
CDR3nt: TGTGCCAGCAGCTTAGACGGGAACGGTTACAATGAGCAGTTCTTC
CDR3aa: CASSLDGNGYNEQFF

v_gene: TRBV6-5
d_gene: -
abundance: -
len: 12
j_gene: TRBJ2-5
CDR3nt: TGTGCCAGCAGCACGTCTTTAGAGACCCAGTACTTC
CDR3aa: CASSTSLETQYF

v_gene: TRBV28
d_gene: -
abundance: once
len: 12
j_gene: TRBJ2-7
CDR3nt: TGTGCCAGCAGTTTGGGCGCGCTCGAGCAGTACTTC
CDR3aa: CASSLGALEQYF

v_gene: TRBV6-1
d_gene: -
abundance: -
len: 15
j_gene: TRBJ2-7
CDR3nt: TGTGCCAGCAGTGAAGGCCCCAACTTTACCTACGAGCAGTACTTC
CDR3aa: CASSEGPNFTYEQYF

v_gene: TRBV6-1
d_gene: TRBD1
abundance: few
len: 16
j_gene: TRBJ2-2
CDR3nt: TGTGCCAGCAGTGGAGCCGGGACAGAGAACACCGGGGAGCTGTTTTTT
CDR3aa: CASSGAGTENTGELFF

v_gene: TRBV29-1
d_gene: TRBD2
abundance: -
len: 14
j_gene: TRBJ2-1
CDR3nt: TGCAGCGTCGCCGGGACTAGCGAAGGCAATGAGCAGTTCTTC
CDR3aa: CSVAGTSEGNEQFF

v_gene: TRBV27
d_gene: TRBD1
abundance: -
len: 14
j_gene: TRBJ1-2
CDR3nt: TGTGCCAGCAGGAGGACAGGGGGAAGGTTTGGCTACACCTTC
CDR3aa: CASRRTGGRFGYTF

v_gene: TRBV18
d_gene: -
abundance: once
len: 14
j_gene: TRBJ2-7
CDR3nt: TGTGCCAGCTCACCATCTGGGCAGCGGTACGAGCAGTACTTC
CDR3aa: CASSPSGQRYEQYF

v_gene: TRBV9
d_gene: -
abundance: -
len: 15
j_gene: TRBJ1-2
CDR3nt: TGTGCCAGCAGCGTAAGGGGGGGTTTAAACTATGGCTACACCTTC
CDR3aa: CASSVRGGLNYGYTF

v_gene: TRBV6-1
d_gene: TRBD1
abundance: few
len: 13
j_gene: TRBJ1-1
CDR3nt: TGTGCCAGCACGACAGGGCTGAACACTGAAGCTTTCTTT
CDR3aa: CASTTGLNTEAFF

v_gene: TRBV19
d_gene: -
abundance: once
len: 13
j_gene: TRBJ2-7
CDR3nt: TGTGCCAGTAGTGTAGGACTGTCCTACGAGCAGTACTTC
CDR3aa: CASSVGLSYEQYF

v_gene: TRBV7-9
d_gene: -
abundance: -
len: 14
j_gene: TRBJ2-5
CDR3nt: TGTGCCAGCGCACCTTGGAGGGGGCAAGAGACCCAGTACTTC
CDR3aa: CASAPWRGQETQYF

v_gene: TRBV7-9
d_gene: -
abundance: once
len: 17
j_gene: TRBJ2-3
CDR3nt: TGTGCCAGCAGCTTGGGGACGGGAATTGCTAGCACAGATACGCAGTATTTT
CDR3aa: CASSLGTGIASTDTQYF

v_gene: TRBV28
d_gene: TRBD1
abundance: -
len: 16
j_gene: TRBJ2-7
CDR3nt: TGTGCCAGCAGCCGAGGGCCGGGACAGGGTGAAAACGAGCAGTACTTC
CDR3aa: CASSRGPGQGENEQYF

v_gene: TRBV28
d_gene: TRBD1
abundance: many
len: 14
j_gene: TRBJ1-3
CDR3nt: TGTGCCAGCAGTCCCTCAGGGGGTGAAAACACCATATATTTT
CDR3aa: CASSPSGGENTIYF

v_gene: TRBV5-1
d_gene: -
abundance: -
len: 13
j_gene: TRBJ2-5
CDR3nt: TGCGCCAGCAGCTTGGAAGGAGGAGAGACCCAGTACTTC
CDR3aa: CASSLEGGETQYF

v_gene: TRBV28
d_gene: TRBD2
abundance: -
len: 14
j_gene: TRBJ2-2
CDR3nt: TGTGCCTCCCAGGGGGGACTAGCTACCGGGGAGCTGTTTTTT
CDR3aa: CASQGGLATGELFF

v_gene: TRBV5-1
d_gene: -
abundance: -
len: 16
j_gene: TRBJ2-3
CDR3nt: TGCGCCAGCAGCTTGGGGGGGGACCCCAACACAGATACGCAGTATTTT
CDR3aa: CASSLGGDPNTDTQYF

v_gene: TRBV30
d_gene: -
abundance: few
len: 11
j_gene: TRBJ1-1
CDR3nt: TGTGCCTGGAGTCTTACGGGACAAGCTTTCTTT
CDR3aa: CAWSLTGQAFF

v_gene: TRBV5-1
d_gene: -
abundance: -
len: 13
j_gene: TRBJ2-5
CDR3nt: TGCGCCAGCAGCTTGGAGGCGGCGGAGACCCAGTACTTC
CDR3aa: CASSLEAAETQYF

v_gene: TRBV5-1
d_gene: TRBD2
abundance: -
len: 15
j_gene: TRBJ2-3
CDR3nt: TGCGCCAGCAGCTTAACGGGACTAGCCTCAGATACGCAGTATTTT
CDR3aa: CASSLTGLASDTQYF

v_gene: TRBV5-1
d_gene: -
abundance: -
len: 13
j_gene: TRBJ1-1
CDR3nt: TGCGCCAGCAGCGGACGGATGAACACTGAAGCTTTCTTT
CDR3aa: CASSGRMNTEAFF

v_gene: TRBV11-2
d_gene: -
abundance: -
len: 15
j_gene: TRBJ1-2
CDR3nt: TGTGCCAGCAGCTCAAGCGGAGGGTATGACTATGGCTACACCTTC
CDR3aa: CASSSSGGYDYGYTF

v_gene: TRBV6-1
d_gene: TRBD1
abundance: -
len: 15
j_gene: TRBJ2-1
CDR3nt: TGTGCCAGCAGTGAGGCAGGGGGATCCTACAATGAGCAGTTCTTC
CDR3aa: CASSEAGGSYNEQFF

v_gene: TRBV10-3
d_gene: -
abundance: few
len: 13
j_gene: TRBJ2-5
CDR3nt: TGTGCCATCAGTGCCAGGGCCCAAGAGACCCAGTACTTC
CDR3aa: CAISARAQETQYF

v_gene: TRBV30
d_gene: -
abundance: -
len: 14
j_gene: TRBJ2-1
CDR3nt: TGTGCCTGGAGGGGAAACACTCCCTACAATGAGCAGTTCTTC
CDR3aa: CAWRGNTPYNEQFF

v_gene: TRBV9
d_gene: -
abundance: many
len: 14
j_gene: TRBJ2-2
CDR3nt: TGTGCCAGCAGCAACACAGGCGCCACCGGGGAGCTGTTTTTT
CDR3aa: CASSNTGATGELFF

v_gene: TRBV18
d_gene: TRBD1
abundance: -
len: 15
j_gene: TRBJ1-3
CDR3nt: TGTGCCAGCTCACCGGGACAGGGCGAAGGAAACACCATATATTTT
CDR3aa: CASSPGQGEGNTIYF

v_gene: TRBV10-3
d_gene: -
abundance: -
len: 14
j_gene: TRBJ2-1
CDR3nt: TGTGCCATCAGCCAGTCGAGCTCCTACAATGAGCAGTTCTTC
CDR3aa: CAISQSSSYNEQFF

v_gene: TRBV7-3
d_gene: TRBD2
abundance: -
len: 14
j_gene: TRBJ2-1
CDR3nt: TGTGCCAGCAGCTTCGGCGGGAGCAGCTATGAGCAGTTCTTC
CDR3aa: CASSFGGSSYEQFF

v_gene: TRBV19
d_gene: -
abundance: many
len: 13
j_gene: TRBJ1-6
CDR3nt: TGTGCCAGTGGCGGTCCCTATAATTCACCCCTCCACTTT
CDR3aa: CASGGPYNSPLHF

v_gene: TRBV15
d_gene: TRBD1
abundance: once
len: 18
j_gene: TRBJ2-1
CDR3nt: TGTGCCACCAGCAGTAGGCCGAACAGGGGCCAACCGCACAATGAGCAGTTCTTC
CDR3aa: CATSSRPNRGQPHNEQFF

v_gene: TRBV6-6
d_gene: -
abundance: -
len: 11
j_gene: TRBJ2-2
CDR3nt: TGTGCCAGCGGAATCACCGGGGAGCTGTTTTTT
CDR3aa: CASGITGELFF

v_gene: TRBV6-1
d_gene: -
abundance: -
len: 14
j_gene: TRBJ1-1
CDR3nt: TGTGCCAGCAGTGAAGATACGGTTTGGACTGAAGCTTTCTTT
CDR3aa: CASSEDTVWTEAFF

v_gene: TRBV9
d_gene: TRBD2
abundance: -
len: 13
j_gene: TRBJ2-7
CDR3nt: TGTGCCAGCAGCGATGGGACTAGGCACGAGCAGTACTTC
CDR3aa: CASSDGTRHEQYF

v_gene: TRBV30
d_gene: TRBD1
abundance: -
len: 14
j_gene: TRBJ2-7
CDR3nt: TGTGCCTGGGTGAAACAGGGGCCGACCTACGAGCAGTACTTC
CDR3aa: CAWVKQGPTYEQYF

v_gene: TRBV6-1
d_gene: -
abundance: once
len: 14
j_gene: TRBJ2-7
CDR3nt: TGTGCCAGCACCATAGCGGACAGCTCCTACGAGCAGTACTTC
CDR3aa: CASTIADSSYEQYF